This T cell receptor beta chain stems from a study of blood T cells in healthy people across ages. Overall study findings and caveats: Long-lived donors carried more naive CD4+ cells and greater diversity than aged donors.

The sample providers were healthy Caucasian people from Russia, aged roughly 6 to 100. With each sample, at least 5 micrograms of total RNA were extracted. The second PCR ran roughly 6 to 11 cycles with a sample-barcoded 5' primer and J-beta primers. TCRdb reprocessed the 5' RACE reads with MiXCR, giving one entry per CDR3 protein. Among around 1,600,000 distinct CDR3 sequences listed, 35% to 45% were seen once. This clonotype was observed a few times. Its specificity is not known. CDR1 and CDR2 (germline): DFQATT, SNEGSKA (reference sequence). The CDR3 spans 12 residues. The V segment lost 6 bases and the J segment 8 bases; nucleotides outside the gene matches: 7.

The chain joins TRBV20-1 to TRBJ2-3; 8 bases are a match to TRBD2. Sequenced: blood. The TCR originated in a woman younger than 30 in good health. CDR3 bases: TGCAGTGCGGGGACTAGGAAGGTTACGCAGTATTTT. The encoded protein is CSAGTRKVTQYF.